This T cell receptor (beta chain) comes out of a study of response to subunit inactivated influenza vaccine. MiXCR was run by TCRdb on the RT-PCR reads, yielding one entry per CDR3 protein. The top ten hold 10% of the sample, which has 700,000 to 900,000 distinct CDR3 sequences, 21% seen once. The CDR3 sequence is 14 residues long. V dropped 6 bases and J dropped 4; count of bases not matched to a gene: 4. Study-wide findings and caveats: Each seasonal influenza vaccination, the authors suggested, recruits few new T cells.

This clonotype was picked up a small number of times. Antigen specificity is unknown. Source: PBMCs from blood, taken more than 4 days after vaccination. This sequence originates from a man over 45 who received an inactivated influenza vaccine. V gene TRBV12-3 or TRBV12-4 combines with J gene TRBJ1-5; 9 bases align to TRBD1. The CDR3 sequence: CASRPGTGNQPQHF. CDR3 DNA sequence: TGTGCCAGCAGACCCGGGACAGGGAATCAGCCCCAGCATTTT.